The entry below gives a single T cell receptor beta chain sequence along with its context. The antigen is unknown. The data were obtained in a study of cytomegalovirus exposure and HLA in healthy donors. For the study at large: A prior study identified 120 million or so unique TCR beta sequences from some 200 million T cells. Study outcomes and limitations: In an earlier analysis, in approximately 570 donors, most V segments appeared productive either ~87% or ~30% of the time. Later analysis showed TCR association rates varying by HLA locus, highest for DRB1 and lowest for HLA-C.

CDR1 and CDR2 from the germline V gene are MDHEN and SYDVKM. J was trimmed by 0 bases and V by 6 bases; bases with no gene match: 12. This CDR3 has 18 amino acids. Amplification used 60 Vbeta primers and 13 Jbeta primers. Here immunoSEQ multiplex PCR was the method, and the copy in TCRdb shows in-frame clones only, minus some. The repertoire consists of 130,000 or so clones, with around four fifths occurring once and the leading ten covering about 7.4%. Each donor was nominally healthy when sampled (though unrecorded immune exposures were likely). The TCR comes from a woman between 50 and 59 years old in good health and CMV-seropositive. The rearrangement joins TRBV28 to TRBJ2-7; 12 nucleotides align to TRBD2. Sequencing was performed on PBMCs. The CDR3 loop reads CASSRTSGTDSFSYEQYF. The CDR3 DNA follows: TGTGCCAGCAGCCGGACTAGCGGGACAGATTCTTTCTCCTACGAGCAGTACTTC.